This T cell receptor (beta chain) was sequenced in a study of T-cell memory formation after mild COVID-19. General observations from the study: Mainly CM and EM harbored the contracting CD4+ clones; mainly EMRA harbored the CD8+ ones. The authors left the SARS-CoV-2 specificity of second-wave clones peaking on day 37 unconfirmed. While clones contracting from day 15 to 85 were balanced between CD4 and CD8, later expanders leaned CD4+.

Per germline, CDR1 DFQATT and CDR2 SNEGSKA (reference sequence). Trimming took 3 bases from V and 4 from J; bases not matched to a gene: 5. This CDR3 is 14 amino acids long. Notes on this clonotype: What it binds is not known.

TCRdb re-called the 5' RACE reads with MiXCR, one entry per CDR3 protein. The repertoire consists of about 300,000 distinct CDR3 sequences, with around 19% occurring once and the leading ten covering 20% to 25%. Sequencing was performed on PBMCs or a T cell subset sorted from them (not recorded which). The TCR originated in a man between 18 and 35 years old who had mild COVID-19 (a few samples of this study predate the infection). Cell type and time point are not known. The chain recombines TRBV20-1 with TRBJ1-5; TRBD1 agrees at 8 bases. CDR3: CSARKQGGNQPQHF. The DNA of the CDR3 is TGCAGTGCTAGGAAACAGGGGGGGAATCAGCCCCAGCATTTT.